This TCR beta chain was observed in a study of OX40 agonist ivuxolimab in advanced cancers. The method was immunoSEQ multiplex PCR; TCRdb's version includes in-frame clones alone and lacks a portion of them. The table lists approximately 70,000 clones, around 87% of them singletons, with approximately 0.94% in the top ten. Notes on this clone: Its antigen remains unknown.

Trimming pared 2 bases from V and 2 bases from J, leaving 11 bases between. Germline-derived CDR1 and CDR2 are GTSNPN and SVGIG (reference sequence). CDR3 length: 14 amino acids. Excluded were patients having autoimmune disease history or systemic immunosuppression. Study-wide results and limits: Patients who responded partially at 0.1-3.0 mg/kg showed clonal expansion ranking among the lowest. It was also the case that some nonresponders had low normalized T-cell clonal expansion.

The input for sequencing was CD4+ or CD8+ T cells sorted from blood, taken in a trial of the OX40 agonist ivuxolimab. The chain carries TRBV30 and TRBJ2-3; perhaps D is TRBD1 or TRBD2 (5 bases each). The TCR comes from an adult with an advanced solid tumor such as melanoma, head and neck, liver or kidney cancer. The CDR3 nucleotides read TGTGCCTGGAGTTTGGGGGATTCCACAGATACGCAGTATTTT. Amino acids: CAWSLGDSTDTQYF. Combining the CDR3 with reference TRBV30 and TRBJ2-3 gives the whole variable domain SQTIHQWPATLVQPVGSPLSLECTVEGTSNPNLYWYRQAAGRGLQLLFYSVGIGQISSEVPQNLSASRPQDRQFILSSKKLLLSDSGFYLCAWSLGDSTDTQYFGPGTRLTVL.